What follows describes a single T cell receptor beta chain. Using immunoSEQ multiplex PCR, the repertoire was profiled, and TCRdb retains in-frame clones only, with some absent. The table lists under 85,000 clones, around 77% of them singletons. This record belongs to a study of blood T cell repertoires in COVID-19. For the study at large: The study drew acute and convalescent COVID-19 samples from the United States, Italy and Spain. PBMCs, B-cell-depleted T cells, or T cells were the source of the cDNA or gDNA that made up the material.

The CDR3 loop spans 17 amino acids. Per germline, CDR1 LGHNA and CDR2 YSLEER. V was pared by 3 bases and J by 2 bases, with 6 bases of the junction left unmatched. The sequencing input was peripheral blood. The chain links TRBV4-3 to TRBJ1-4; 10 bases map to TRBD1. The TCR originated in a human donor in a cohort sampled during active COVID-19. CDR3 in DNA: TGCGCCAGCAGCCAGGTTCGACAGGGGGCGACTAATGAAAAACTGTTTTTT. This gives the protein CASSQVRQGATNEKLFF.